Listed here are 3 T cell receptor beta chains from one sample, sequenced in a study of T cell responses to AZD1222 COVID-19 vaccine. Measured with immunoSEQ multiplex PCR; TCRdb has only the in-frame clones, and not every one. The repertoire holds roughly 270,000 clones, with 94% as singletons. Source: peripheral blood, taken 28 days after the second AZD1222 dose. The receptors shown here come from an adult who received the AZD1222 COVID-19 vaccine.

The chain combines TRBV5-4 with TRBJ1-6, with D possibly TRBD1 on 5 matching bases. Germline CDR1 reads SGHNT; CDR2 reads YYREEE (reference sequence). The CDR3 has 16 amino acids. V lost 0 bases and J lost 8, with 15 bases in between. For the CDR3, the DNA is TGTGCCAGCAGCTTGGGAGGTCCTGGGGGTCATTCACCCCTCCACTTT. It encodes CASSLGGPGGHSPLHF. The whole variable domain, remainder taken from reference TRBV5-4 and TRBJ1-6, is ETGVTQSPTHLIKTRGQQVTLRCSSQSGHNTVSWYQQALGQGPQFIFQYYREEENGRGNFPPRFSGLQFPNYSSELNVNALELDDSALYLCASSLGGPGGHSPLHFGNGTRLTVT.

CDR3 coding DNA: TGTGCCAGCAGCTTCTTCACTAGCGGCACAGATACGCAGTATTTT. Protein: CASSFFTSGTDTQYF. The chain is built from TRBV5-4 and TRBJ2-3; TRBD2 aligns across 7 bases. The germline CDR1 and CDR2 sequences are SGHNT and YYREEE (reference sequence). CDR3 size: 15 residues. Trimming cost V 2 bases and J 1 base; bases outside gene matches: 4.

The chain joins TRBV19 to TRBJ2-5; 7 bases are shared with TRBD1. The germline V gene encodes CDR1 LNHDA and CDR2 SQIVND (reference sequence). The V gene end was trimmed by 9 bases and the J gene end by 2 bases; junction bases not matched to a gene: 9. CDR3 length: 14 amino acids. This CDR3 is CASSQTGKQETQYF. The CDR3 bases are TGTGCCAGCAGCCAGACAGGGAAACAAGAGACCCAGTACTTC.